The T cell receptor beta chain described here comes from a study of cytomegalovirus exposure and HLA in healthy donors. V was trimmed by 4 bases and J by 0 bases, leaving 16 bases between them. Germline V gene lookup returns CDR1 SGHDN and CDR2 FVKESK. This CDR3 has 16 residues. Whole-study results and caveats: One later analysis, an examination of the 100 to 150 validation repertoires, found that first-cohort TCR clusters tended to co-occur in them.

In the case of this clone: What it recognizes is unknown.

Sequenced by immunoSEQ multiplex PCR; TCRdb stores in-frame clones only, minus some. This table holds 200,000 or so clones, approximately 88% found once. The TCR was taken from a man aged 18 to 35 in good health and CMV-seropositive. V is TRBV14 and J is TRBJ2-7; possible D gene TRBD2, 6 bases. Sequences were obtained from PBMCs. The CDR3 nucleotides are TGTGCCAGCAGCCCCACTGGATGGCGGGACTCCTACGAGCAGTACTTC. Its translation is CASSPTGWRDSYEQYF.